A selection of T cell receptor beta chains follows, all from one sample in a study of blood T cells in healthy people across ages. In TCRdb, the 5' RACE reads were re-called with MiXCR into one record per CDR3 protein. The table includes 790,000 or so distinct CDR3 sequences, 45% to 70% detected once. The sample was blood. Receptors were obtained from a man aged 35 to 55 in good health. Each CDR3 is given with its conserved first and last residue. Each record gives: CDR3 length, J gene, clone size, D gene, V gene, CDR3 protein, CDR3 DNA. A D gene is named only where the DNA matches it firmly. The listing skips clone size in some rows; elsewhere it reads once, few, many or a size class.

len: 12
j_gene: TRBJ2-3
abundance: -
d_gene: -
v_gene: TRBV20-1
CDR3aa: CSARSHRDTQYF
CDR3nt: TGCAGTGCTCGTTCTCACCGTGATACGCAGTATTTT

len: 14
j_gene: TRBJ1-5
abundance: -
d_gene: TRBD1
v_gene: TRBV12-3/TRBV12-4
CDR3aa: CASRGTGGGEPQHF
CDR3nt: TGTGCCAGCAGGGGGACAGGGGGAGGTGAGCCCCAGCATTTT

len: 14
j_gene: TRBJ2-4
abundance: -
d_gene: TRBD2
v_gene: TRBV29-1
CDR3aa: CSVALSGRGNEQYF
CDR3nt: TGCAGCGTTGCCCTCAGCGGGAGGGGTAATGAGCAGTACTTC

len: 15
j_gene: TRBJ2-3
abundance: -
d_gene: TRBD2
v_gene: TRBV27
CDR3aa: CASSTVRGVIDTQYF
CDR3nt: TGTGCCAGCAGTACCGTCCGGGGGGTGATAGATACGCAGTATTTT

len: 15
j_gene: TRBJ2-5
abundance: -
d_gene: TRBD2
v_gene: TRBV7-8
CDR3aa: CASSQGLVWQETQYF
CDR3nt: TGTGCCAGCAGCCAAGGACTAGTGTGGCAAGAGACCCAGTACTTC

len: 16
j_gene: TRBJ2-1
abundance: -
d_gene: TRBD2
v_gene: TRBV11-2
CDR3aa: CASSHKLAGAYNEQFF
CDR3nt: TGTGCCAGCAGCCATAAACTAGCGGGGGCCTACAATGAGCAGTTCTTC

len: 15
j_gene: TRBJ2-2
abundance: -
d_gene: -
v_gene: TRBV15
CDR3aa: CATSREGDYTGELFF
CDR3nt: TGTGCCACCAGCAGAGAGGGGGATTACACCGGGGAGCTGTTTTTT

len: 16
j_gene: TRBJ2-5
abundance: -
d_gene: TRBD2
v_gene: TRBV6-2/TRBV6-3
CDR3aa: CASSDLERGGRETQYF
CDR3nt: TGTGCCAGCAGCGACCTGGAGCGGGGGGGCCGGGAGACCCAGTACTTC

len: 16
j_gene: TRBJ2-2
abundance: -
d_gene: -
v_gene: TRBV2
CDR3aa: CASSDRGRGNTGELFF
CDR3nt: TGTGCCAGCAGTGACCGGGGGCGAGGAAACACCGGGGAGCTGTTTTTT

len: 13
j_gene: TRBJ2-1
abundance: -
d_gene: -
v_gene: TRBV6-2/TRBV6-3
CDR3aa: CASSYGLYNEQFF
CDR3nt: TGTGCCAGCAGTTACGGGCTGTACAATGAGCAGTTCTTC

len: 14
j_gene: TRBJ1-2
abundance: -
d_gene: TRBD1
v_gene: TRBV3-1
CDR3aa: CASSQGQGVCGYTF
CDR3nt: TGTGCCAGCAGCCAAGGACAGGGAGTATGTGGCTACACCTTC

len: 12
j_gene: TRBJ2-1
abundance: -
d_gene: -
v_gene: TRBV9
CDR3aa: CASSVVFYEQFF
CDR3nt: TGTGCCAGCAGCGTGGTCTTCTATGAGCAGTTCTTC

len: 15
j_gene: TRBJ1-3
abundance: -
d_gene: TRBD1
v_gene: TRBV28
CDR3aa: CASRPGTGSGNTIYF
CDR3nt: TGTGCCAGCAGACCCGGGACAGGGTCTGGAAACACCATATATTTT

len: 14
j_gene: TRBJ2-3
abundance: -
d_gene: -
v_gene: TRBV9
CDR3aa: CASSVGALGDTRYF
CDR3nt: TGTGCCAGCAGCGTTGGGGCCCTAGGAGATACGCGGTATTTT

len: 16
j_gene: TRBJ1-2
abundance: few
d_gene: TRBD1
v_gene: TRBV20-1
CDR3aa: CSARGTGSLYGYGYTF
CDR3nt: TGCAGTGCTAGGGGGACAGGATCTCTTTACGGCTATGGCTACACCTTC

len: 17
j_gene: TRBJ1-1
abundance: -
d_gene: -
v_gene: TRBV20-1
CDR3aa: CSARDLWGRPSGTEAFF
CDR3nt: TGCAGTGCTAGAGATCTTTGGGGGAGACCTTCTGGCACTGAAGCTTTCTTT

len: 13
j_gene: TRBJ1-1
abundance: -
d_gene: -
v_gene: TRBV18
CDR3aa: CATRQLMNTEAFF
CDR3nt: TGTGCCACCCGACAGCTTATGAACACTGAAGCTTTCTTT

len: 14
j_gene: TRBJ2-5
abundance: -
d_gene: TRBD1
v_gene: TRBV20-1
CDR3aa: CSVKQGAWGETQYF
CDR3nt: TGCAGTGTCAAACAGGGGGCTTGGGGAGAGACCCAGTACTTC

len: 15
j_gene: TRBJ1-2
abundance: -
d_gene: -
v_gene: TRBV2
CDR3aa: CASDGPDRTNYGYTF
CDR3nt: TGTGCCAGCGATGGGCCGGACAGAACTAACTATGGCTACACCTTC

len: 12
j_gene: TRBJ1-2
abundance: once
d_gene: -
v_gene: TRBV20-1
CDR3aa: CSAMPTNYGYTF
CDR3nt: TGCAGTGCTATGCCGACTAACTATGGCTACACCTTC

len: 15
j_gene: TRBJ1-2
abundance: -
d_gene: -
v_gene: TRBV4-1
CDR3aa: CASSLLPRTIYGYTF
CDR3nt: TGCGCCAGCAGCCTTTTACCGAGGACCATCTATGGCTACACCTTC

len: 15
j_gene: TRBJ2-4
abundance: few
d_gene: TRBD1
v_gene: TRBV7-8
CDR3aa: CASSLVGGQVREQYF
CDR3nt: TGTGCCAGCAGCTTAGTTGGAGGACAGGTTAGAGAGCAGTACTTC

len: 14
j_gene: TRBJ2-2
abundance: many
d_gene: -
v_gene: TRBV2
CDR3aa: CASKRSQNTGELFF
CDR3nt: TGTGCCAGCAAACGTAGTCAGAACACCGGGGAGCTGTTTTTT

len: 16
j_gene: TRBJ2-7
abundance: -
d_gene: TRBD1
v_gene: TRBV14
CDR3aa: CASSRTGTGNRYEQYF
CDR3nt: TGTGCCAGCAGTCGCACCGGGACAGGGAATCGGTACGAGCAGTACTTC

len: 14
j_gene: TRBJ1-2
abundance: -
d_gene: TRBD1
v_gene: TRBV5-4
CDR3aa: CASSSKRQGRGYTF
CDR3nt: TGTGCCAGCAGCTCAAAAAGACAGGGTCGGGGCTACACCTTC

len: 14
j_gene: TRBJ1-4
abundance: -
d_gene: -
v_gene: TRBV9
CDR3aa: CASSDAGDNEKLFF
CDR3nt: TGTGCCAGCAGCGATGCAGGAGATAATGAAAAACTGTTTTTT

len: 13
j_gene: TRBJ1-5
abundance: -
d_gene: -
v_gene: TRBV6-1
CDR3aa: CASSVGFNQPQHF
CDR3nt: TGTGCCAGCAGTGTTGGTTTCAATCAGCCCCAGCATTTT

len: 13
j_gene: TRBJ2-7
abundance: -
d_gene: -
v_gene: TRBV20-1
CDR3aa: CSAVGGRGYEQYF
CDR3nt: TGCAGTGCCGTCGGAGGGCGTGGCTACGAGCAGTACTTC

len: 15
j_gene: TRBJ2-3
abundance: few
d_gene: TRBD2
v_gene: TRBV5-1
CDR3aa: CASSRAGDPPDTQYF
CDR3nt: TGCGCCAGCAGCCGAGCGGGAGATCCCCCAGATACGCAGTATTTT

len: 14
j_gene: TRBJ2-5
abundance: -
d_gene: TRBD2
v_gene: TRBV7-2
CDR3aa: CASSVSGGGETQYF
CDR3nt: TGTGCCAGCAGCGTTAGCGGGGGAGGAGAGACCCAGTACTTC

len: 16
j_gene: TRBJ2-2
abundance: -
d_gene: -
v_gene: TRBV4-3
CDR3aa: CASSQSRDTTTGELFF
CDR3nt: TGCGCCAGCAGCCAGTCCCGGGACACTACCACCGGGGAGCTGTTTTTT

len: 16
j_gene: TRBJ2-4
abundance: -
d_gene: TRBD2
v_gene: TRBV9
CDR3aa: CASSVGTATSGWKQYF
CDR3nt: TGTGCCAGCAGCGTAGGAACTGCGACTAGCGGGTGGAAGCAGTACTTC

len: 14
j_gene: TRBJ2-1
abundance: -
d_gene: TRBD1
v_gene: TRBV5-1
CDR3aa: CASSLNRGYNEQFF
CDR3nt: TGCGCCAGCAGCTTAAACAGGGGCTACAATGAGCAGTTCTTC

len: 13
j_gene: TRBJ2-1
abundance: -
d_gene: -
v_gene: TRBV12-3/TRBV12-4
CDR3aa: CALARGIENEQFF
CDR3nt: TGTGCCCTAGCAAGGGGGATAGAAAATGAGCAGTTCTTC

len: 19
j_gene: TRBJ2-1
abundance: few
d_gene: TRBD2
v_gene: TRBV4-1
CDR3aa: CASSQDLPGTSGIKNEQFF
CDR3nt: TGCGCCAGCAGCCAAGATCTTCCTGGGACTAGCGGGATTAAAAATGAGCAGTTCTTC

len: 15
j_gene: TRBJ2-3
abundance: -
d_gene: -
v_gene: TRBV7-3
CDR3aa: CASSLSSAITDTQYF
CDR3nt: TGTGCCAGCAGCTTAAGCTCAGCTATCACAGATACGCAGTATTTT

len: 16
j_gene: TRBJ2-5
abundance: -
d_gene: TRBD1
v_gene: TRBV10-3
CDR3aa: CAISDSPTGGGETQYF
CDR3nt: TGTGCCATCAGTGATAGTCCTACAGGGGGCGGAGAGACCCAGTACTTC

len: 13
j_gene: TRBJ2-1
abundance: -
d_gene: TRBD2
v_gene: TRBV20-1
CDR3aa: CSANSGMYNEQFF
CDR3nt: TGCAGTGCTAATAGCGGGATGTACAATGAGCAGTTCTTC

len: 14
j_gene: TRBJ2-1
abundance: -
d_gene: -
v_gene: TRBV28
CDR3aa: CASAPRKNYNEQFF
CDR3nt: TGTGCCAGCGCTCCGCGGAAGAATTACAATGAGCAGTTCTTC

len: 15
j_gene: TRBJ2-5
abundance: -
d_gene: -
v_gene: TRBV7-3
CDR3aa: CASSLTQGPAETQYF
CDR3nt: TGTGCCAGCAGCTTAACGCAGGGACCTGCAGAGACCCAGTACTTC

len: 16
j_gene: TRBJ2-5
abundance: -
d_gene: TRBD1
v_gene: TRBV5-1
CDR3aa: CASSRGQRGGSETQYF
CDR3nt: TGCGCCAGCAGCCGGGGACAGCGAGGAGGATCAGAGACCCAGTACTTC

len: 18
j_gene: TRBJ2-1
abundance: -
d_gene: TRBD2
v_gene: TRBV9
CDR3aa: CASSVSTLSGGRQNEQFF
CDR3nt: TGTGCCAGCAGCGTGTCTACCCTGAGCGGGGGGAGACAAAATGAGCAGTTCTTC

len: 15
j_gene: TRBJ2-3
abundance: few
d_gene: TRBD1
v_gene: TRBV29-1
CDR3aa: CSVDRTGGGTDTQYF
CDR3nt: TGCAGCGTTGATAGGACAGGGGGCGGCACAGATACGCAGTATTTT

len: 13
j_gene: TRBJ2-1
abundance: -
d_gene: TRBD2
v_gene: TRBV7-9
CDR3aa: CASTPGGQGEQFF
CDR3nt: TGTGCCAGCACCCCGGGGGGGCAGGGTGAGCAGTTCTTC

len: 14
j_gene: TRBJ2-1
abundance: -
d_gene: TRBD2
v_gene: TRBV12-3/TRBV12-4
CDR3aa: CASRETSGSNEQFF
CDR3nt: TGTGCCAGCAGAGAAACTAGCGGGAGCAATGAGCAGTTCTTC

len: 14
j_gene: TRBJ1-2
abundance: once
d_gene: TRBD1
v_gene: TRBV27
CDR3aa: CASSFDRGSRGYTF
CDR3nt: TGTGCCAGCAGCTTTGACAGGGGGAGTCGTGGCTACACCTTC

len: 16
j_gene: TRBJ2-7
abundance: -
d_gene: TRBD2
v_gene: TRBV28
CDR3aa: CASSFSGSRSGSEQYF
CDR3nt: TGTGCCAGCAGTTTCTCAGGGTCCAGAAGCGGGAGCGAGCAGTACTTC

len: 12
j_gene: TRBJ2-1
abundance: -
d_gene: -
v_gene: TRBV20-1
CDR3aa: CSAGTGSNEQFF
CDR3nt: TGCAGTGCTGGAACAGGGAGCAATGAGCAGTTCTTC

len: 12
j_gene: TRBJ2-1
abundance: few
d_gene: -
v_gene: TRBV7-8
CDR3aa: CASSSTDVSGFF
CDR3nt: TGTGCCAGCAGCTCGACCGACGTATCTGGGTTCTTC

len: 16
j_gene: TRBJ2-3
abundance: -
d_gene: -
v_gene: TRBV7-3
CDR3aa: CASSLRAGSAADTQYF
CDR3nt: TGTGCCAGCAGCTTAAGAGCAGGATCGGCCGCAGATACGCAGTATTTT